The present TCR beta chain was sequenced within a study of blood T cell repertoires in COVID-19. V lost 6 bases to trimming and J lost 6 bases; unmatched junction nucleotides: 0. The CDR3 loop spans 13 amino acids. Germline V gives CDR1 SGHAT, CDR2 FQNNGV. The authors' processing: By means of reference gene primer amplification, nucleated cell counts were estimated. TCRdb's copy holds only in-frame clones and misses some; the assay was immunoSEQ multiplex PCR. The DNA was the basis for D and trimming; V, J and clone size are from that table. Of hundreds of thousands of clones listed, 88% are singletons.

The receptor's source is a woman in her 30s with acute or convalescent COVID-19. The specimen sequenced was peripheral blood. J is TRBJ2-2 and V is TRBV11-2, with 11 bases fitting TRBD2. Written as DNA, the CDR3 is TGTGCCAGCAGGACTAGCGGGGCCGGGGAGCTGTTTTTT. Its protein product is CASRTSGAGELFF.